The rows below give T cell receptor beta chains drawn from one sample of a study of cytomegalovirus exposure and HLA in healthy donors. The protocol was immunoSEQ multiplex PCR, while the TCRdb copy is restricted to in-frame clones and leaves out a portion. Here the sample spans about 140,000 clones, around three quarters being singletons. Sequenced input: PBMCs. Receptors were obtained from a man in his thirties or forties in good health. CDR3s include the opening cysteine and the closing phenylalanine or tryptophan. The D gene is left open where the match is weak. Some rows have no size entry. The others give once, few or many, or a class for an expanded clone.

>TRBV5-1|.|TRBJ2-7|.
CASNDSGDEQYF
TGCGCCAGCAACGACTCGGGGGACGAGCAGTACTTC
>TRBV28|few|TRBJ1-4|TRBD1
CASREGTDEKLFF
TGTGCCAGCAGGGAGGGGACAGATGAAAAACTGTTTTTT
>TRBV4-1|.|TRBJ2-7|TRBD2
CASSQIAGEEQYF
TGCGCCAGCAGCCAAATAGCGGGAGAGGAGCAGTACTTC
>TRBV18|.|TRBJ2-5|TRBD1
CASSPTMGQQGETQYF
TGTGCCAGCTCACCAACAATGGGACAGCAAGGAGAGACCCAGTACTTC
>TRBV7-9|.|TRBJ2-1|.
CASENNEQFF
TGTGCCAGCGAGAACAATGAGCAGTTCTTC
>TRBV14|few|TRBJ1-1|.
CASSQVRHSNTEAFF
TGTGCCAGCAGCCAAGTCCGACATTCGAACACTGAAGCTTTCTTT
>TRBV4-2|.|TRBJ2-7|TRBD2
CASSPLPWTSGYEQYF
TGTGCCAGCAGCCCCCTCCCGTGGACTAGCGGCTACGAGCAGTACTTC
>TRBV5-1|.|TRBJ2-2|TRBD2
CASNPALAGEVAGELFF
TGCGCCAGCAATCCTGCACTAGCGGGAGAGGTGGCCGGGGAGCTGTTTTTT
>TRBV4-3|.|TRBJ2-1|TRBD2
CASSQGVAGSYNEQFF
TGCGCCAGCAGCCAAGGTGTAGCGGGCTCCTACAATGAGCAGTTCTTC
>TRBV5-8|.|TRBJ2-3|.
CASSAGYTQYF
TGTGCCAGCAGCGCGGGCTATACGCAGTATTTT
>TRBV27|.|TRBJ2-7|TRBD2
CASSLGIGTSGSPTVYEQYF
TGTGCCAGCAGTTTAGGAATAGGGACTAGCGGTTCTCCCACGGTCTACGAGCAGTACTTC
>TRBV7-7|.|TRBJ2-5|.
CASSRGAEETQYF
TGTGCTAGCAGCCGGGGAGCGGAAGAGACCCAGTACTTC
>TRBV18|.|TRBJ1-6|TRBD1
CASSQEGQGGYNSPLHF
TGTGCCAGCTCACAAGAGGGACAGGGAGGCTATAATTCACCCCTCCACTTT
>TRBV7-8|few|TRBJ1-5|TRBD1
CASSSGTGFFSNQPQHF
TGTGCCAGCAGTTCCGGGACAGGGTTCTTTAGCAATCAGCCCCAGCATTTT
>TRBV27|once|TRBJ2-5|TRBD1
CASSLLRQGGGTRQETQYF
TGTGCCAGCAGTTTATTGCGACAGGGGGGCGGAACCCGTCAAGAGACCCAGTACTTC
>TRBV28|.|TRBJ2-1|.
CASSFEEISNEQFF
TGTGCCAGCAGTTTCGAGGAGATAAGCAATGAGCAGTTCTTC
>TRBV11-3|.|TRBJ1-3|TRBD1
CASSWTGAGNTIYF
TGTGCCAGCAGCTGGACAGGGGCTGGAAACACCATATATTTT
>TRBV19|.|TRBJ2-5|.
CASSSLTETQYF
TGTGCCAGTAGTTCCCTAACAGAGACCCAGTACTTC
>TRBV2|.|TRBJ1-2|.
CASRGYTF
TGTGCCAGCCGGGGCTACACCTTC
>TRBV10-3|.|TRBJ2-5|TRBD2
CAISRGGVGETQYF
TGTGCCATCAGCCGCGGGGGTGTTGGGGAGACCCAGTACTTC
>TRBV28|.|TRBJ2-7|TRBD2
CASSFSSGTYEQYF
TGTGCCAGCAGTTTCTCTAGCGGGACCTACGAGCAGTACTTC
>TRBV27|.|TRBJ2-2|TRBD2
CASSLSLAGVGTGELFF
TGTGCCAGCAGTTTAAGTCTAGCGGGAGTAGGTACCGGGGAGCTGTTTTTT
>TRBV7-7|.|TRBJ2-1|TRBD2
CASSLGTSGYNEQFF
TGTGCCAGCAGCTTAGGGACTAGCGGATACAATGAGCAGTTCTTC
>TRBV7-9|.|TRBJ2-7|.
CSSSLAGTGFYEQYF
TGTTCCAGCAGCTTAGCGGGGACAGGGTTTTACGAGCAGTACTTC
>TRBV30|once|TRBJ1-2|.
CAWTWDFTPRYGYTF
TGTGCCTGGACCTGGGACTTCACCCCGCGGTATGGCTACACCTTC
>TRBV2|.|TRBJ1-5|.
CASQFQGISNQPQHF
TGTGCCAGCCAGTTCCAGGGGATTAGCAATCAGCCCCAGCATTTT
>TRBV27|.|TRBJ1-1|.
CASSLTGSSYTEAFF
TGTGCCAGCAGTTTAACGGGGTCGAGTTACACTGAAGCTTTCTTT
>TRBV7-7|.|TRBJ2-5|TRBD1
CASSPDRGLVQTQYF
TGTGCTAGCAGCCCGGACAGGGGGCTTGTGCAGACCCAGTACTTC
>TRBV19|.|TRBJ2-7|.
CASSISPYEQYF
TGTGCCAGTAGTATCTCCCCCTACGAGCAGTACTTC
>TRBV5-1|.|TRBJ1-1|.
CASSLDPTVNTEAFF
TGCGCCAGCAGCTTGGACCCTACAGTGAACACTGAAGCTTTCTTT
>TRBV6-5|.|TRBJ2-1|TRBD2
CASSYWGGRANEQFF
TGTGCCAGCAGTTACTGGGGGGGAAGGGCGAATGAGCAGTTCTTC
>TRBV5-8|.|TRBJ2-7|.
CASSRSGDSYEQYF
TGTGCCAGCAGCAGATCAGGGGATTCCTACGAGCAGTACTTC
>TRBV28|.|TRBJ2-1|TRBD2
CASSFLADSYNEQFF
TGTGCCAGCAGTTTCCTAGCGGACTCCTACAATGAGCAGTTCTTC
>TRBV7-2|.|TRBJ1-5|TRBD1
CASSPQGQGGQPQHF
TGTGCCAGCAGCCCACAAGGACAGGGTGGTCAGCCCCAGCATTTT
>TRBV2|.|TRBJ2-3|TRBD1
CASSPRTGGADTQYF
TGTGCCAGCAGTCCAAGGACAGGGGGAGCAGATACGCAGTATTTT
>TRBV18|.|TRBJ1-3|TRBD1
CASSPPGQTSSGNTIYF
TGTGCCAGCTCACCACCGGGACAGACGAGCTCTGGAAACACCATATATTTT
>TRBV5-4|once|TRBJ2-7|TRBD2
CASSIHTSVLSSYEQYF
TGTGCCAGCAGCATTCACACTAGCGTACTAAGCTCCTACGAGCAGTACTTC
>TRBV21-1|.|TRBJ1-1|.
CASSPGTGGLMNTEAFF
TGTGCCAGCAGCCCCGGGACAGGGGGTCTCATGAACACTGAAGCTTTCTTT
>TRBV7-6|.|TRBJ2-7|.
CASSRAGGPSGGWEQYF
TGTGCCAGCAGTCGGGCCGGGGGGCCCTCTGGGGGGTGGGAGCAGTACTTC
>TRBV27|.|TRBJ1-2|.
CASSFAGDYGYTF
TGTGCCAGCAGTTTCGCGGGCGACTATGGTTACACCTTC
>TRBV5-1|.|TRBJ2-3|TRBD2
CASSFPAKYPGLASPDTQYF
TGCGCCAGCAGCTTCCCGGCTAAGTATCCGGGACTAGCGTCCCCAGATACGCAGTATTTT
>TRBV5-8|.|TRBJ2-1|.
CASSLEAELYNEQFF
TGTGCCAGCAGCTTGGAAGCGGAGCTTTACAATGAGCAGTTCTTC
>TRBV28|.|TRBJ2-1|TRBD2
CASRQRGLAATSYNEQFF
TGTGCCAGCAGACAAAGAGGGCTAGCGGCAACCTCCTACAATGAGCAGTTCTTC
>TRBV29-1|.|TRBJ2-3|TRBD2
CSVRGLAAATDTQYF
TGCAGCGTACGGGGACTAGCGGCGGCCACAGATACGCAGTATTTT
>TRBV6-5|.|TRBJ2-2|.
CASSYQTGRTGELFF
TGTGCCAGCAGTTATCAGACGGGAAGGACCGGGGAGCTGTTTTTT
>TRBV15|.|TRBJ2-7|TRBD2
CATSRDRLANYEQYF
TGTGCCACCAGCAGAGATCGACTAGCCAACTACGAGCAGTACTTC
>TRBV23-1|.|TRBJ2-1|TRBD1
CASSQRDRAKGSYNEQFF
TGCGCCAGCAGTCAAAGGGACAGGGCTAAGGGCTCCTACAATGAGCAGTTCTTC
>TRBV2|once|TRBJ1-4|TRBD1
CASSTHRGLGNEKLFF
TGTGCCAGCAGTACTCACAGGGGGCTGGGTAATGAAAAACTGTTTTTT
>TRBV7-3|.|TRBJ2-1|TRBD1
CASSLMGQGLNEQFF
TGTGCCAGCAGCCTAATGGGACAGGGCTTGAATGAGCAGTTCTTC
>TRBV12-2|.|TRBJ2-2|.
CASRQIGTSGELFF
TGTGCAAGTCGCCAAATTGGGACTTCCGGGGAGCTGTTTTTT
>TRBV19|.|TRBJ2-2|.
CASSMTITGELFF
TGTGCCAGTAGTATGACAATCACCGGGGAGCTGTTTTTT
>TRBV7-9|.|TRBJ1-4|.
CASSRLGGVEKLFF
TGTGCCAGCAGCCGGCTAGGGGGGGTTGAAAAACTGTTTTTT